This TCR beta chain was recorded in a study of shared clonotypes between healthy human individuals. Overall study findings and caveats: Sharing across a handful of donors was seen in around 5.1% of naive CD4 clonotypes.

The CDR3 consists of 14 residues. The junction had 4 bases not matched to a gene; V was cut back by 6 bases and J by 3 bases. Looked up from germline, CDR1 is SGHRS and CDR2 is YFSETQ. In regard to this clone: Antigen specificity is unknown.

Researchers divided each subset's genomic DNA evenly across several immunoSEQ plates. It was roughly 190 ng DNA, approximately 28,000 T cell genomes, that sorted-subset replicate PCRs used. Data came from immunoSEQ multiplex PCR; TCRdb stores just in-frame clones and leaves some out. The sample holds some 2.1 million clones; about 95% are singletons and the top ten take more than 0.1%. J is TRBJ1-1 and V is TRBV5-1, with TRBD1 matching over 11 bases. The source of this sequence is a man younger than 30 in good health. The material sequenced was naive CD4+ T cells sorted from blood. The subset was: CD45RA+ positively selected. The CDR3 region is CASTGQGADTEAFF. The DNA for the CDR3 is TGCGCCAGCACTGGACAGGGGGCCGACACTGAAGCTTTCTTT.